This T cell receptor beta chain stems from a study of radiation and T cells in renal cell carcinoma. About the research overall: Nephrectomy followed 15 Gy stereotactic body radiation by 4 weeks. General observations from the study: Without pretreatment biopsies, baseline tumor clonotype presence was undetermined. Top tumor clonotypes rose in blood 2 weeks post-radiation, then contracted.

Profiling relied on immunoSEQ multiplex PCR, and the TCRdb table lists in-frame clones only, not all of them. The sample contains roughly 49,000 clones, 75% to 85% of which appear only once. Regarding time point: blood 2 weeks post-SBRT. Treatment defined: 15 Gy SBRT to primary tumor, nephrectomy 4 weeks later. After SBRT, blood was collected at 2 and 4 weeks, plus baseline. The CDR3 is 15 amino acids. J was trimmed by 5 bases and V by 6 bases; bases with no gene match: 6. Germline lookup yields CDR1 MNHEY and CDR2 SVGAGI. With respect to this clone: Antigen unknown.

This TCR was recovered from a woman between 65 and 79 years old with renal cell carcinoma. The source was blood, collected from a patient whose treatment included radiotherapy and nephrectomy. The J gene is TRBJ2-2, the V gene TRBV6-5; 10 bases align to TRBD1. The CDR3 loop is CASRDRGRRTGELFF. The CDR3 DNA sequence: TGTGCCAGCAGAGACAGGGGGCGAAGGACCGGGGAGCTGTTTTTT.